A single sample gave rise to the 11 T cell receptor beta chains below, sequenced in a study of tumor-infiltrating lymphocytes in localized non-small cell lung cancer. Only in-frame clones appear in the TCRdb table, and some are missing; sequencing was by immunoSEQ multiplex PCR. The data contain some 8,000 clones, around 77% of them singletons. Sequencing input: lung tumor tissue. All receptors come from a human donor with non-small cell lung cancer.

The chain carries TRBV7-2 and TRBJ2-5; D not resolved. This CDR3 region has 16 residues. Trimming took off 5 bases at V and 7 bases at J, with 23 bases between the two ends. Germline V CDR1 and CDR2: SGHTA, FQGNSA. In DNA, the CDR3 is TGTGCCAGCAGCCTGACTTCCGGCGCCCTGGTAGGGACCCAGTACTTC. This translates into CASSLTSGALVGTQYF.

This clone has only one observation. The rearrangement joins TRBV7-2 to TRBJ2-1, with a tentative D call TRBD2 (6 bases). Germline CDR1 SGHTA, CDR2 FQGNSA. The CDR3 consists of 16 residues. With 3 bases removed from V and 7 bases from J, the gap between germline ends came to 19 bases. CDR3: CASSFLSGVPGNEQFF. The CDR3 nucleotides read TGTGCCAGCAGCTTTCTTAGCGGAGTCCCTGGGAATGAGCAGTTCTTC.

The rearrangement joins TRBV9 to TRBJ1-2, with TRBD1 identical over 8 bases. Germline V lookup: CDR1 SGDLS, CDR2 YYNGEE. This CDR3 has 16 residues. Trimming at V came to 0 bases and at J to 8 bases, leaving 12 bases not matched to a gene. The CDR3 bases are TGTGCCAGCAGCGTAGATGTTGTGGGACAGGTGAGCGGCTACACCTTC. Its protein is CASSVDVVGQVSGYTF.

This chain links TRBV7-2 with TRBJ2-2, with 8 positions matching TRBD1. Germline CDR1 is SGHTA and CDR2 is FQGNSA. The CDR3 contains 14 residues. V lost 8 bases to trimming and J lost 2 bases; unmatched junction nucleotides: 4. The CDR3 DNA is TGTGCCAGCTATGGACAGGGTAACACCGGGGAGCTGTTTTTT. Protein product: CASYGQGNTGELFF.

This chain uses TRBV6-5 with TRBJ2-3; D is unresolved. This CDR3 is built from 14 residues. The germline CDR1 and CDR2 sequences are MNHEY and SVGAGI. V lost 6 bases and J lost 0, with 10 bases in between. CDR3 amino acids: CASRGTFSTDTQYF. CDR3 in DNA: TGTGCCAGCAGGGGAACCTTTAGCACAGATACGCAGTATTTT.

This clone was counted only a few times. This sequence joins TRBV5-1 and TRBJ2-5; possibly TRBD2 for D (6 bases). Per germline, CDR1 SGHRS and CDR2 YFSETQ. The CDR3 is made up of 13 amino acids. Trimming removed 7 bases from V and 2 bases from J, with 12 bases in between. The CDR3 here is CASATSGQETQYF. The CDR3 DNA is TGCGCCAGCGCGACGAGCGGGCAAGAGACCCAGTACTTC.

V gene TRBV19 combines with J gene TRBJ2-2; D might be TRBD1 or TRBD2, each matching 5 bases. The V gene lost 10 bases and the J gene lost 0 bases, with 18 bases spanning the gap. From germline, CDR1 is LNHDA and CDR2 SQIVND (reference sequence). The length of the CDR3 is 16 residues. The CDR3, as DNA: TGTGCCACCCCCCGAGGGCAGGGAACGAACACCGGGGAGCTGTTTTTT. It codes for CATPRGQGTNTGELFF.

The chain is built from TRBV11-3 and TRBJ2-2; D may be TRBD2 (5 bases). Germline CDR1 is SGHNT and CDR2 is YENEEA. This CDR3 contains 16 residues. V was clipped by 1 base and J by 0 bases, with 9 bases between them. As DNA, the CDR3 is TGTGCCAGCAGCTTAGGTGAGGGAACGAACACCGGGGAGCTGTTTTTT. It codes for CASSLGEGTNTGELFF.

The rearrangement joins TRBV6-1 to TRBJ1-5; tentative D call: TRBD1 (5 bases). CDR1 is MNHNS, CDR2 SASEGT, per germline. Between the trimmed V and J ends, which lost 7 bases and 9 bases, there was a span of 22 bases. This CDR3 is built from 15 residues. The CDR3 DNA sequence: TGTGCCAGCAATCGCGCACGGGGCCCAAATTGGCCCCAGCATTTT. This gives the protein CASNRARGPNWPQHF.

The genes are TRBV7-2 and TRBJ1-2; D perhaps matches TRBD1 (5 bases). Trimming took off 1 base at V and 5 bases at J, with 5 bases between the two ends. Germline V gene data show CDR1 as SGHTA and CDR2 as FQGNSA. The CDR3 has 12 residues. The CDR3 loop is CASSLEGYGYTF. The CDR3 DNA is TGTGCCAGCAGCTTAGAGGGGTATGGCTACACCTTC.

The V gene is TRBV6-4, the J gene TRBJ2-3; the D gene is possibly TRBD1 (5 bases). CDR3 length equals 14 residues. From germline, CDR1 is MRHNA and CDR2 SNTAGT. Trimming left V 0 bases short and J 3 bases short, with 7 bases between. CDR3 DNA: TGTGCCAGCAGTGACTCGACAGAAACAGATACGCAGTATTTT. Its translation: CASSDSTETDTQYF.